The 9 T cell receptor beta chains reported below all come from one sample, sequenced in a study of OX40 agonist ivuxolimab in advanced cancers. The protocol was immunoSEQ multiplex PCR, while the TCRdb copy is restricted to in-frame clones and leaves out a portion. The table has about 80,000 clones, approximately 85% seen once. The material was CD4+ or CD8+ T cells sorted from blood, obtained in a trial of the OX40 agonist ivuxolimab. The receptors were sampled from an adult with an advanced solid tumor such as melanoma, head and neck, liver or kidney cancer.

This clone was observed once. The V call is TRBV5-5, the J call TRBJ2-1, with D hard to call. CDR1 and CDR2 (germline): SGHKS, YYEKEE (reference sequence). CDR3 length equals 14 residues. Trimming removed 6 bases at V and 8 bases at J, with 18 bases between. In DNA form, the CDR3 reads TGTGCCAGCATCCCCTGGGCCAGTCGAGATGAGCAGTTCTTC. It codes for CASIPWASRDEQFF. Together with reference TRBV5-5 and TRBJ2-1, the CDR3 gives the full variable domain: DAGVTQSPTHLIKTRGQQVTLRCSPISGHKSVSWYQQVLGQGPQFIFQYYEKEERGRGNFPDRFSARQFPNYSSELNVNALLLGDSALYLCASIPWASRDEQFFGPGTRLTVL.

The CDR3 loop is CASSLEGQTNQPQHF. The DNA of the CDR3 is TGTGCCAGCTCACTGGAGGGACAGACCAATCAGCCCCAGCATTTT. The rearrangement uses TRBV18 and TRBJ1-5, with 7 bases fitting TRBD1. Unmatched junction bases numbered 6, after V lost 4 bases and J lost 3 bases. The CDR3 consists of 15 residues. Per the germline V gene, CDR1 is KGHSH and CDR2 is LQKENI.

This chain joins TRBV19 and TRBJ1-4, with D possibly being TRBD1 (6 bases). V lost 5 bases and J 11 bases, leaving 18 bases between the germline ends. The CDR3 runs 14 residues. Germline V CDR1 and CDR2: LNHDA, SQIVND (reference sequence). The CDR3 spells CASSLGPSDRKLFF. The CDR3 DNA reads TGTGCCAGTAGTTTGGGCCCCAGCGACAGGAAACTGTTTTTT.

This clone is a singleton in its sample. V gene TRBV4-2 combines with J gene TRBJ1-2; the D is unclear. This CDR3 spans 14 amino acids. V was clipped by 0 bases and J by 4 bases, with 9 bases between them. Germline-derived CDR1 and CDR2 are LGHNA and YNFKEQ. This chain's CDR3 is CASSQEVGSYGYTF. The CDR3 bases are TGTGCCAGCAGCCAAGAGGTTGGGAGCTATGGCTACACCTTC.

The chain joins TRBV6-5 to TRBJ1-2; D not resolved. V was clipped by 5 bases and J by 2 bases, with 9 bases between them. Per the germline V gene, CDR1 is MNHEY and CDR2 is SVGAGI. This CDR3 has 13 residues. The DNA of the CDR3 is TGTGCCAGCAGTGCGACGGAAAACTATGGCTACACCTTC. Amino acids: CASSATENYGYTF.

This chain links TRBV19 with TRBJ1-6; 7 nucleotides match TRBD1. Germline V gene sequence: CDR1 LNHDA, CDR2 SQIVND (reference sequence). V shed 6 bases and J 6 bases; nucleotides not matched to a gene: 5. This CDR3 is 14 amino acids long. This CDR3 is CASRARDSNSPLHF. The CDR3 DNA is TGTGCCAGTAGGGCCCGGGACAGTAATTCACCCCTCCACTTT.

The chain links TRBV2 to TRBJ1-3; no definite D call. The CDR3 contains 14 residues. V was shortened by 4 bases and J by 0 bases, with 7 bases between the two germline ends. The germline V gene encodes CDR1 SNHLY and CDR2 FYNNEI. The CDR3 DNA follows: TGTGCCAGCAGTGTACAACACTCTGGAAACACCATATATTTT. This gives the protein CASSVQHSGNTIYF.

V and J are TRBV29-1 and TRBJ2-7; perhaps D is TRBD1 or TRBD2 (5 bases each). The V end lost 7 bases, the J end lost 4 bases, and 14 bases lay between the germline ends. Germline V gives CDR1 SQVTM, CDR2 ANQGSEA. The CDR3 spans 12 residues. CDR3 amino acids: CSGGPGRYEQYF. CDR3 nucleotides: TGCAGCGGGGGACCGGGAAGATACGAGCAGTACTTC.

This clone is a singleton in its sample. The chain couples TRBV5-8 to TRBJ2-3; no reliable D call. Trimming stripped 6 bases from V and 6 bases from J, with 5 bases between. Germline V CDR1 and CDR2: SGHTS, YDEGEE. This CDR3 region has 10 residues. CDR3 sequence (DNA): TGTGCCAGCAAGGTCGATACGCAGTATTTT. It encodes CASKVDTQYF.